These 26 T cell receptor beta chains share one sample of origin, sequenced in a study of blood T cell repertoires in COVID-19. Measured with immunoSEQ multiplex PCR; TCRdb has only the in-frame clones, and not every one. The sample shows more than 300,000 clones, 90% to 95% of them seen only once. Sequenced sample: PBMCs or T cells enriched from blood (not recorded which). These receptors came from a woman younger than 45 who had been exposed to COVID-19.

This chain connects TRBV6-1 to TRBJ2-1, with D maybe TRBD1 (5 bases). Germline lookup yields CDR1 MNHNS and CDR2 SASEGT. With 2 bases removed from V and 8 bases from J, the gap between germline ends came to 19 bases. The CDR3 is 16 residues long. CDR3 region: CASSEPLDTLGDEQFF. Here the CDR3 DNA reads TGTGCCAGCAGTGAACCCTTGGACACCCTGGGTGATGAGCAGTTCTTC.

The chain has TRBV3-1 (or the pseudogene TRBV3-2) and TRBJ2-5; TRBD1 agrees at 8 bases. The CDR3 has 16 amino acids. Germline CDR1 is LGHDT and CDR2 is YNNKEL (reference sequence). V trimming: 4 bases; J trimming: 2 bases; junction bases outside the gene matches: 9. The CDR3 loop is CASSPSFTGGQETQYF. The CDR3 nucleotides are TGTGCCAGCAGCCCTTCTTTTACAGGGGGACAAGAGACCCAGTACTTC.

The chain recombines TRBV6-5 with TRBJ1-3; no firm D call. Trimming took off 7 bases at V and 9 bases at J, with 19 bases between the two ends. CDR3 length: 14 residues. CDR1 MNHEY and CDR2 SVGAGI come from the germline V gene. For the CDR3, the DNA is TGTGCCAGCATAATTGGAGTCCCGACTAGCACCATATATTTT. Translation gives CASIIGVPTSTIYF.

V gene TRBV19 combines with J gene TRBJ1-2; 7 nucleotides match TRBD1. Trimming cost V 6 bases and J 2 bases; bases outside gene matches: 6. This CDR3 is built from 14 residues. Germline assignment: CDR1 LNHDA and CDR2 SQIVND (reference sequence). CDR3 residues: CASSPMTGNYGYTF. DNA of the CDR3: TGTGCCAGTAGCCCAATGACAGGGAACTATGGCTACACCTTC. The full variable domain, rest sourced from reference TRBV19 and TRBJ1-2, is DGGITQSPKYLFRKEGQNVTLSCEQNLNHDAMYWYRQDPGQGLRLIYYSQIVNDFQKGDIAEGYSVSREKKESFPLTVTSAQKNPTAFYLCASSPMTGNYGYTFGSGTRLTVV.

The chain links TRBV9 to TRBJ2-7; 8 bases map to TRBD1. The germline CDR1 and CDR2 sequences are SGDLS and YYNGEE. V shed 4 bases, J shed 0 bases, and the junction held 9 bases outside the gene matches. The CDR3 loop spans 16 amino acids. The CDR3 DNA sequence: TGTGCCAGCAGCTTAAGTACAGGGGGGAGCTCCTACGAGCAGTACTTC. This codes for CASSLSTGGSSYEQYF.

CDR3 bases: TGTGCCAGCAGCTTAGGTTTGGGGGCGGACACTGAAGCTTTCTTT. The encoded protein is CASSLGLGADTEAFF. The genes are TRBV7-9 and TRBJ1-1; D perhaps matches TRBD1 (6 bases). CDR1 is SEHNR, CDR2 FQNEAQ, per germline (reference sequence). V lost 1 base, J lost 3 bases, and 12 bases lay in between. CDR3 length: 15 amino acids. Drawing the rest from reference TRBV7-9 and TRBJ1-1, the complete variable domain is DTGVSQNPRHKITKRGQNVTFRCDPISEHNRLYWYRQTLGQGPEFLTYFQNEAQLEKSRLLSDRFSAERPKGSFSTLEIQRTEQGDSAMYLCASSLGLGADTEAFFGQGTRLTVV.

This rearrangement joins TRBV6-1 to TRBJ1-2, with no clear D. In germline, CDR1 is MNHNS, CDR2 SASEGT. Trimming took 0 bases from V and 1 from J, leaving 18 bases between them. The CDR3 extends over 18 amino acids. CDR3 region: CASSEARPRRALNYGYTF. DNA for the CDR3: TGTGCCAGCAGTGAAGCCCGTCCCAGGAGGGCCCTTAACTATGGCTACACCTTC.

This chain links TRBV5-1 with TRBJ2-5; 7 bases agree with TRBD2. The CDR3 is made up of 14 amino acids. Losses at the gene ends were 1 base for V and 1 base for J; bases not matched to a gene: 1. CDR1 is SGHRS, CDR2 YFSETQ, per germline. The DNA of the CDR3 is TGCGCCAGCAGCTTGAGGACTAGCCAAGAGACCCAGTACTTC. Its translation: CASSLRTSQETQYF.

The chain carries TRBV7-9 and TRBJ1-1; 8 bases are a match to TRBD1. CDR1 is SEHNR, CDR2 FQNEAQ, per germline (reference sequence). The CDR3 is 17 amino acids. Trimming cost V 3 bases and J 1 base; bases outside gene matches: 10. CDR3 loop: CASSFRRAQGENTEAFF. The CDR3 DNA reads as TGTGCCAGCAGCTTCCGTAGAGCACAGGGGGAGAACACTGAAGCTTTCTTT.

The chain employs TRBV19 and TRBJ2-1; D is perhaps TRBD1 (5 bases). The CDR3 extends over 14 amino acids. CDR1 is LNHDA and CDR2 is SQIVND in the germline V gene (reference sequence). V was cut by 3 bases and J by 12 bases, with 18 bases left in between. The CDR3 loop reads CASSMGLRGSAQFF. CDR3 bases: TGTGCCAGTAGTATGGGATTAAGGGGATCGGCGCAGTTCTTC.

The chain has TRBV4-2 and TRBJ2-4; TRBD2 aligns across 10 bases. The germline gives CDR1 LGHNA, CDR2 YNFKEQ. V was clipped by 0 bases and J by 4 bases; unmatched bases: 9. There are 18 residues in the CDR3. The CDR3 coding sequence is TGTGCCAGCAGCCAAGATCAGCGGCCACTAGCGGGGAAAAACATTCAGTACTTC. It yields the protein CASSQDQRPLAGKNIQYF.

The CDR3 loop is CAISESDRRSTNEKLFF. As DNA, the CDR3 is TGTGCCATCAGTGAATCCGACAGGAGGTCAACTAATGAAAAACTGTTTTTT. The rearrangement links TRBV10-3 to TRBJ1-4; tentatively, D is TRBD1 (6 bases). Germline V gene data show CDR1 as ENHRY and CDR2 as SYGVKD. The CDR3 is 17 amino acids. V dropped 3 bases and J dropped 0 bases, with 14 bases sitting between them.

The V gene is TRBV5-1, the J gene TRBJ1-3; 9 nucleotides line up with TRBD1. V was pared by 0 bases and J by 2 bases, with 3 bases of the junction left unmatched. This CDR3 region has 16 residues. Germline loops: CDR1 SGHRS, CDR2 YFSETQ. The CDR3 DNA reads TGCGCCAGCAGCTTGGGGCGGACAGGGGCTGGAAACACCATATATTTT. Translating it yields CASSLGRTGAGNTIYF.

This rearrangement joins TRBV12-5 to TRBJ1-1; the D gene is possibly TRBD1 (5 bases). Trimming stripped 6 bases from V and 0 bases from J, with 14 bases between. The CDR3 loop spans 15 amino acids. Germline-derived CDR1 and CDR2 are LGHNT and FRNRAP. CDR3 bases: TGTGCTAGTGGGGTCCAGGGCTTCATGAACACTGAAGCTTTCTTT. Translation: CASGVQGFMNTEAFF.

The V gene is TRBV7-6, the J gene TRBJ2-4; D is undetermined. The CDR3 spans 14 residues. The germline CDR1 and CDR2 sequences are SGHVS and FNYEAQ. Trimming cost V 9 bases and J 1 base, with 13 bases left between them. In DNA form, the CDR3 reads TGTGCCAGTGGGCCATTGTCGGCCAAAAACATTCAGTACTTC. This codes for CASGPLSAKNIQYF.

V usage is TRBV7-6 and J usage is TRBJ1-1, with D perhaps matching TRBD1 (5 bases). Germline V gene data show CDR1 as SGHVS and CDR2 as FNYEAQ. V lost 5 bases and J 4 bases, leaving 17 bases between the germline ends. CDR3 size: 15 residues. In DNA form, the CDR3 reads TGTGCCAGCAGCGTCCATCGGGGGATAGGCACTGAAGCTTTCTTT. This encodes CASSVHRGIGTEAFF.

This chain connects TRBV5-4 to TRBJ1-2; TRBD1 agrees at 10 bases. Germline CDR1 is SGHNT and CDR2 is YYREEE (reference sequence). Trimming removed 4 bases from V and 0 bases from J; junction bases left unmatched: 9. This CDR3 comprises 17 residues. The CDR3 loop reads CASSDRDRGLANYGYTF. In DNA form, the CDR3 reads TGTGCCAGCAGCGACCGGGACAGGGGTCTAGCTAACTATGGCTACACCTTC.

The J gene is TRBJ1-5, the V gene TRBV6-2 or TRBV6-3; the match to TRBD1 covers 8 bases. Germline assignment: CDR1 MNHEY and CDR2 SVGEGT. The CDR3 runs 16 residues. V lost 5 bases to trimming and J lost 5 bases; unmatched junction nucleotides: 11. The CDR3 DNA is TGTGCCAGCAGTACAGGCGTGGACAGGGTCGATCAGCCCCAGCATTTT. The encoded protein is CASSTGVDRVDQPQHF.

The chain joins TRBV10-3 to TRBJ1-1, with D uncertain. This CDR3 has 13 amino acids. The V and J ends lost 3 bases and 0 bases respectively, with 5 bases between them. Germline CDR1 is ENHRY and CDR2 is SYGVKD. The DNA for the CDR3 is TGTGCCATCAGTGAAATCGTGAACACTGAAGCTTTCTTT. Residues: CAISEIVNTEAFF.

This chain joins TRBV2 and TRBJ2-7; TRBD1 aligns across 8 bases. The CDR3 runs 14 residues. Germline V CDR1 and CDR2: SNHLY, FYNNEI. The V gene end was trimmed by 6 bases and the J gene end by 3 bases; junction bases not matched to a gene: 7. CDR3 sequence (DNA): TGTGCCAGCAGCCCTAGACAGGGGAGCTACGAGCAGTACTTC. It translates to CASSPRQGSYEQYF.

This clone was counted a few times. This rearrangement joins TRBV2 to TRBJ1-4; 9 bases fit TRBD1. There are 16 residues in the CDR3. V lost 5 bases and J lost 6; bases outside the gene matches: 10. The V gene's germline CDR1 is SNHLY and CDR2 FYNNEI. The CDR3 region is CASSKDRGRFDEKLFF. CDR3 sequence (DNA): TGTGCCAGCAGTAAGGACAGGGGACGGTTCGATGAAAAACTGTTTTTT.

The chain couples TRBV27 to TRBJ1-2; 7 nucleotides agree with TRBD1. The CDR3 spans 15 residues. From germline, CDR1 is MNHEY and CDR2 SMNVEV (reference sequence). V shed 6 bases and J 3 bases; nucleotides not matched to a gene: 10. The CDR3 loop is CASSPSARGDYGYTF. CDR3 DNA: TGTGCCAGCAGCCCCTCCGCCAGGGGGGACTATGGCTACACCTTC.

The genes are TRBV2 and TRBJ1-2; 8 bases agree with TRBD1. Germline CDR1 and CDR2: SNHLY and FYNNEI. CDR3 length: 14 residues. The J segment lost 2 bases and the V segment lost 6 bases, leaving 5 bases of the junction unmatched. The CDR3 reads CASRDRVWNYGYTF. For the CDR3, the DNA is TGTGCCAGCAGGGACAGGGTTTGGAACTATGGCTACACCTTC. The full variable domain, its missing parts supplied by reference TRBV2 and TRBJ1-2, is EPEVTQTPSHQVTQMGQEVILRCVPISNHLYFYWYRQILGQKVEFLVSFYNNEISEKSEIFDDQFSVERPDGSNFTLKIRSTKLEDSAMYFCASRDRVWNYGYTFGSGTRLTVV.

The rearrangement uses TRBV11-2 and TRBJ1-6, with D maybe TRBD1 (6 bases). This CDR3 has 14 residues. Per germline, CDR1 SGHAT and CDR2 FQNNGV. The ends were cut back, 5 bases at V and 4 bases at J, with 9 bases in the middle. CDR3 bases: TGTGCCAGCAGCCCGCAGGGGTATAATTCACCCCTCCACTTT. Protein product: CASSPQGYNSPLHF.

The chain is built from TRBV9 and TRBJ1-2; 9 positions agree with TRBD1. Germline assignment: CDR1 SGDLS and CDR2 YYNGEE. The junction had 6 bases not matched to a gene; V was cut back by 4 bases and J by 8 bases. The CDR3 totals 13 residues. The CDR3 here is CASSPQGAGGYTF. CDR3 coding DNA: TGTGCCAGCAGCCCACAGGGGGCGGGGGGCTACACCTTC.

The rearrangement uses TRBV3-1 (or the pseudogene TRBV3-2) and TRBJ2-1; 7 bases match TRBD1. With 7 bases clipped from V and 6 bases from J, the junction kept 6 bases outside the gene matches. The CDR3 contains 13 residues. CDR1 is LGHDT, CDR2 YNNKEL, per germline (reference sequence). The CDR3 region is CASTDRVGNEQFF. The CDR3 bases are TGTGCCAGCACTGACAGGGTGGGCAATGAGCAGTTCTTC.